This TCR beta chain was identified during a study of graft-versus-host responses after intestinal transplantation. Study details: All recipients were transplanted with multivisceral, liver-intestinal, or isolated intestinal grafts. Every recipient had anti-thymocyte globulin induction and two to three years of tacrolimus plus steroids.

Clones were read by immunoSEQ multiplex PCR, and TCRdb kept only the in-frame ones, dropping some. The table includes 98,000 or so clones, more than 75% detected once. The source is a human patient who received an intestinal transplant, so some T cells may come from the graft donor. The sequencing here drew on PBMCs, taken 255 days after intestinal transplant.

The CDR3 nucleotides read TGTGCCAGCAGCTTAGAGGCAGGGACTAACTATGGCTACACCTTC. The encoded protein is CASSLEAGTNYGYTF. V and J are TRBV11-2 and TRBJ1-2; D might be TRBD1 (5 bases). The CDR3 has 15 residues. Trimming removed 0 bases at V and 0 bases at J, with 8 bases between. The V gene's germline CDR1 is SGHAT and CDR2 FQNNGV.